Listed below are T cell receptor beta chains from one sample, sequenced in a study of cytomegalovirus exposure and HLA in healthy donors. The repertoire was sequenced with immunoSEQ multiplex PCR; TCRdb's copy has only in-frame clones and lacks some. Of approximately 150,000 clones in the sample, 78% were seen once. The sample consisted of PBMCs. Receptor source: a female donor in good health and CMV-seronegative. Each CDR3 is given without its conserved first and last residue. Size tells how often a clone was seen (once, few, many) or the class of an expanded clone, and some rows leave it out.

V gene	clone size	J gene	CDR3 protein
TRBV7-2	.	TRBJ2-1	ASSLRTSGSEQF
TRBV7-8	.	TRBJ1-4	ASSLGAGPNEKLF
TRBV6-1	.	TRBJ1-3	ASLLTGSGNTIY
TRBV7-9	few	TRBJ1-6	ASSFDRGLSYNSPLH
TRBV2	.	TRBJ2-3	ASRAGTGRERHADTQY
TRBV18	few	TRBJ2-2	ASSPTGANTGELF
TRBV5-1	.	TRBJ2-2	ASRSGLAATNTGELF
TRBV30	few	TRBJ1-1	AWSVLSGDTEAF
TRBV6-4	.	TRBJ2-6	ASSGQPGAGANVLT
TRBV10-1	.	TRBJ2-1	ASSDRQGSPQF
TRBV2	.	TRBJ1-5	ASRGDRVGTQPQH
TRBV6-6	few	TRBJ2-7	ASSPGTPYEQY
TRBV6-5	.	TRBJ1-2	ASSEDSNYGYT
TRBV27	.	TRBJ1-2	ASTRDSTHYYGYT
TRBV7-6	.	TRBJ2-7	ASSFGPGDYEQY
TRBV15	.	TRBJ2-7	ATSPRITAHEQY
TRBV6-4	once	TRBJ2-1	ASSLEGSSNEQF
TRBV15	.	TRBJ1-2	ATSRHRGSALYGYT
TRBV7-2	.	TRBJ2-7	ASSLDAGVGPSSYEQY
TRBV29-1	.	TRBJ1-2	SVVGQIYGYT
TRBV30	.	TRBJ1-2	AWSGPLRGQGYGYT
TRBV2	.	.	ASSTTGEISYEQY
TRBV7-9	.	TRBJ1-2	ASSLAHRVGYT
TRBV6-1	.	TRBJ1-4	ASSEIDRHNEKLF
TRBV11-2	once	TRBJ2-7	ASSLEYAGTIYEQY
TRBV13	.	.	ASSFATHYEQY
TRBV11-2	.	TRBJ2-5	ASSLGVIQY
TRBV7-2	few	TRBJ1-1	ASSFGQGALGSEAF
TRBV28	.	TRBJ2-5	ASNAGGTETQY
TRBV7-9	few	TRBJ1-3	ASSLDRSGNTIY
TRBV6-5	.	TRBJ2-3	ASSGPLSTDTQY
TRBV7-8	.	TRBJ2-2	ASSSHPRGRNTGELF
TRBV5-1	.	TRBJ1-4	ASSPQTGLSEKLF
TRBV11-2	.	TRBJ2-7	ASSPPVYEQY
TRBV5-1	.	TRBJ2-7	ASSLEGTGGYEQY
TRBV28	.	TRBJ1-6	ASSLNTYNSPLH
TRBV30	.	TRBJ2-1	AWSGDYSDVFLAYNEQF
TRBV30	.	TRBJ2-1	AWSVATVTRSNLNNEQF
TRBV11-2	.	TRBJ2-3	ASSGQGYDTDTQY
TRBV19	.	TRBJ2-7	ASSSSSGSYEQY
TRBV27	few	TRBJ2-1	ASSSQREEDEQF
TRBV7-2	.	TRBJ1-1	ASSQTGFTEAF
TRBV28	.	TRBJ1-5	ASRTPGGGQPQH
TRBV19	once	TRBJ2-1	ASSIGTLRNEQF
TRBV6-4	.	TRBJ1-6	ASRQGMYNSPLH
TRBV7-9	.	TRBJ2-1	ASGPGLGFAEQF
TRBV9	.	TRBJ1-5	ASSRQGGNQPQH
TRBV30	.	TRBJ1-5	AWSAGTGIQPQH